There are many counts of the clone carrying this T cell receptor beta chain. What it binds is unknown. The data derive from a study of post-analysis software for immune sequencing data. General study results and limits: Comparison of patients with controls showed about 5 TRBV segments more frequent in patients, TRBV5-6, TRBV5-1 and TRBV20-1 among them.

Between the trimmed V and J ends, which lost 3 bases and 3 bases, there was a span of 15 bases. Germline V gene data show CDR1 as SQVTM and CDR2 as ANQGSEA. The CDR3 totals 15 residues. Built from TCR beta cDNA, the libraries had unique molecular identifiers in them. Input amounts of 1 to 10 million T cells were used. These gave around 500,000 cDNA molecules, so each molecule approximated one T cell. A single record per CDR3 protein comes from TCRdb applying MiXCR to the PCR reads. The sample carries about 760,000 distinct CDR3 sequences, 25% to 30% recorded once. The source is a girl aged 5-17 years with multiple sclerosis. The specimen sequenced was blood. The chain employs TRBV29-1 and TRBJ2-1; D not certain. In DNA, the CDR3 is TGCAGCGTTGATGAGGAGATCACCCTCTACAATGAGCAGTTCTTC. Amino acids: CSVDEEITLYNEQFF.